Shown below are 12 T cell receptor beta chains from a single sample sequenced in a study of vaccination effects on CD4 cells after COVID-19 (dated by TCRdb to between 2021 and 2022). To prepare the library, the immunoSEQ multiplex PCR assay was applied. Drawn from immuneACCESS, this table holds only the in-frame rearrangements with V and J called that TCRdb kept. Clones are partly lost; checked studies trace under half to an unresolved V gene and leave the rest unexplained. This sample lists about 22,000 clones; 75% to 85% were detected once. Roughly two fifths of the sample belongs to the ten largest clones. In the ViraFEST assay, PBMC were stimulated with viral peptide pools, and antigen-specific CD4+ T cell clonotypes were then identified by expansion using TCR sequencing. After less than 13 days of culture, CD4+ T cells were isolated with the EasySep CD4+ T cell isolation kit. PCR-confirmed SARS-CoV-2 infection had occurred in convalescent patients between March and December 2020, before the Alpha, Beta and Delta variants emerged in the United States.

No antigen is known for these receptors. Specimen: CD4+ T cells from PBMCs cultured with a peptide pool, collected before COVID-19 vaccination. Receptor source: a human donor who had a prior SARS-CoV-2 infection.

The chain uses TRBV3-1 (or the pseudogene TRBV3-2) and TRBJ2-1; 12 positions match TRBD2. V was pared by 0 bases and J by 10 bases, with 13 bases of the junction left unmatched. This CDR3 contains 18 residues. Germline lookup yields CDR1 LGHDT and CDR2 YNNKEL (reference sequence). CDR3 sequence (DNA): TGTGCCAGCAGCCAAGATCCATCGAGGACTAGCGGGACCCCCGAGCAGTTCTTC. Protein product: CASSQDPSRTSGTPEQFF.

V usage is TRBV24-1 and J usage is TRBJ2-2; 7 nucleotides agree with TRBD1. The CDR3 length is 14 residues. Per germline, CDR1 KGHDR and CDR2 SFDVKD. Trimming cost V 9 bases and J 5 bases; bases outside gene matches: 8. The CDR3 nucleotides read TGTGCCACCGCAGCAGGGGGTAGGACCGGGGAGCTGTTTTTT. It codes for CATAAGGRTGELFF.

V and J are TRBV5-1 and TRBJ2-1; 8 positions match TRBD2. Germline CDR1 SGHRS, CDR2 YFSETQ. This CDR3 has 15 residues. With V trimmed by 1 base and J by 7 bases, 7 bases remained unmatched. The CDR3 DNA reads TGCGCCAGCAGCTTGATCTCGGGAGGGCTGAATGAGCAGTTCTTC. Amino acid sequence: CASSLISGGLNEQFF. Based on the CDR3 plus reference TRBV5-1 and TRBJ2-1, the full variable domain is KAGVTQTPRYLIKTRGQQVTLSCSPISGHRSVSWYQQTPGQGLQFLFEYFSETQRNKGNFPGRFSGRQFSNSRSEMNVSTLELGDSALYLCASSLISGGLNEQFFGPGTRLTVL.

This chain connects TRBV11-3 to TRBJ2-7; 14 bases line up with TRBD2. V lost 5 bases, J lost 7 bases, and 10 bases stayed unmatched. The CDR3 covers 16 residues. The V gene's germline CDR1 is SGHNT and CDR2 YENEEA. The CDR3 spells CASSPGLAGVSWEQYF. The CDR3 DNA is TGTGCCAGCAGCCCGGGACTAGCGGGAGTATCGTGGGAGCAGTACTTC.

The rearrangement joins TRBV9 to TRBJ2-1, with TRBD2 as a possible D gene (5 bases). The CDR3 has 14 residues. The germline V gene encodes CDR1 SGDLS and CDR2 YYNGEE. V was trimmed by 6 bases and J by 8 bases, leaving 18 bases between them. In DNA, the CDR3 is TGTGCCAGCAATCCGGAGGTCGGTAGCGATGAGCAGTTCTTC. This sequence encodes CASNPEVGSDEQFF.

V and J are TRBV5-1 and TRBJ2-5; D remains unclear. CDR1 and CDR2 from the germline V gene are SGHRS and YFSETQ. The germline V and J ends were trimmed by 0 bases and 4 bases, with 1 base remaining between them. CDR3 size: 11 residues. The CDR3 nucleotides read TGCGCCAGCAGCTTGGCAGAGACCCAGTACTTC. It translates to CASSLAETQYF.

The V gene is TRBV6-2 or TRBV6-3, the J gene TRBJ2-1, with D tentatively TRBD1 (5 bases). Germline V gene data show CDR1 as MNHEY and CDR2 as SVGEGT. The CDR3 has 15 amino acids. V gave up 2 bases and J gave up 8 bases, with 16 bases separating them. For the CDR3, the DNA is TGTGCCAGCAGTTACCCGGGTCACAGGAGAGATGAGCAGTTCTTC. Protein: CASSYPGHRRDEQFF.

V usage is TRBV5-1 and J usage is TRBJ1-3; D remains ambiguous. Deletions cut 4 bases from V and 2 bases from J, with 19 bases between. The CDR3 covers 17 residues. The germline V gene encodes CDR1 SGHRS and CDR2 YFSETQ. The CDR3 DNA is TGCGCCAGCAGCCCACATTACCGGACGGCAGCTGGAAACACCATATATTTT. Its protein product is CASSPHYRTAAGNTIYF.

On this clone: Other nucleotide sequences in the sample specify the same CDR3. J is TRBJ2-3 and V is TRBV14; tentatively, D is TRBD1 or TRBD2 (5 bases each). The V end was cut by 6 bases, the J end by 4 bases, with 20 bases between. The germline CDR1 and CDR2 sequences are SGHDN and FVKESK. The CDR3 sequence is 16 residues long. In DNA, the CDR3 is TGTGCCAGCAGTCCGCGGGCTGCTGTCAGGGCAGATACGCAGTATTTT. Translation gives CASSPRAAVRADTQYF.

The chain employs TRBV20-1 and TRBJ2-7; perhaps TRBD2 as D (6 bases). This CDR3 is 13 amino acids long. CDR1 is DFQATT, CDR2 SNEGSKA, per germline (reference sequence). Deletions cut 3 bases from V and 2 bases from J, with 11 bases between. The CDR3: CSASSGIPYEQYF. CDR3 in DNA: TGCAGTGCTAGTAGCGGAATCCCCTACGAGCAGTACTTC.

The V gene is TRBV2, the J gene TRBJ2-5; D ambiguous. V shed 7 bases and J shed 1 base, with 10 bases lying between them. Germline CDR1 SNHLY, CDR2 FYNNEI. This CDR3 has 13 residues. CDR3 protein: CASTVRVQETQYF. The CDR3 nucleotides are TGTGCCAGCACTGTTAGAGTCCAAGAGACCCAGTACTTC.

The genes are TRBV6-1 and TRBJ2-6; possible D gene TRBD1, 5 bases. This CDR3 is 15 amino acids long. V was pared by 6 bases and J by 0 bases, with 9 bases between. The germline gives CDR1 MNHNS, CDR2 SASEGT. The CDR3 spells CASRTGNSGANVLTF. CDR3 nucleotide sequence: TGTGCCAGCAGAACAGGAAACTCTGGGGCCAACGTCCTGACTTTC.